This TCR beta chain was sequenced for a study of cytomegalovirus exposure and HLA in healthy donors. Across the whole study: The roughly 700 first-cohort repertoires shared a platform with the 130 or so validation repertoires, as reported in a later analysis. Broader study findings: A few chains linked to CMV were shown in vitro to be specific for CMV antigens. Cytomegalovirus association was listed for about 170 TCR beta chains. Many donors carried some public TCRs, although rarity characterized most TCR sequences.

This clone has just a few counts. The target antigen is unknown. The germline V gene encodes CDR1 SQVTM and CDR2 ANQGSEA. V was clipped by 5 bases and J by 2 bases, with 16 bases between them. The CDR3 consists of 15 residues. Method: immunoSEQ multiplex PCR; TCRdb's copy keeps in-frame clones and lacks some. The sample lists around 170,000 clones, approximately 81% occurring once. This sequence originates from a young man in good health and CMV-seropositive. The V gene is TRBV29-1, the J gene TRBJ1-3; weak D call: TRBD1 (6 bases). Sequenced: PBMCs. The CDR3 nucleotides read TGCAGCGTTCAGGGGTACCGAGGCGCTGGAAACACCATATATTTT. This sequence encodes CSVQGYRGAGNTIYF.